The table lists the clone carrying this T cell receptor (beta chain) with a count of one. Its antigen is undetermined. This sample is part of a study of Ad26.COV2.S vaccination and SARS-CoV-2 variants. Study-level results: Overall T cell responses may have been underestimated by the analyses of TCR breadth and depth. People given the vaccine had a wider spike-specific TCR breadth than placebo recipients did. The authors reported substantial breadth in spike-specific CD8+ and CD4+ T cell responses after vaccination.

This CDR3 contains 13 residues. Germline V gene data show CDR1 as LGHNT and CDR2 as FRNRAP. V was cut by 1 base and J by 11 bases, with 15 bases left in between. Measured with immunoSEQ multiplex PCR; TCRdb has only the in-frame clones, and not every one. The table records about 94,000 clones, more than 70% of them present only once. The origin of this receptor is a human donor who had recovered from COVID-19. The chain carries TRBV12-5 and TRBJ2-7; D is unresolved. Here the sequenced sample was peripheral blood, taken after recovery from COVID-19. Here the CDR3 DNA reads TGTGCTAGTGGTTTGGGCCGGACGGACGCGGAGTACTTC. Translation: CASGLGRTDAEYF.